The 15 T cell receptor beta chains below all came from one sample that was sequenced in a study of blood T cell repertoires in COVID-19. Produced via immunoSEQ multiplex PCR; TCRdb's table is partial and in-frame only. The data show some 120,000 clones, approximately 83% seen once. Sample: peripheral blood. Receptors originate from a woman aged 45-59 years with acute or convalescent COVID-19.

This chain links TRBV10-3 with TRBJ1-1; D is unclear. Germline V lookup: CDR1 ENHRY, CDR2 SYGVKD. The CDR3 extends over 12 amino acids. Trimming removed 6 bases from V and 5 bases from J, with 10 bases in between. The CDR3 is CAIRENTTEAFF. The CDR3 DNA is TGTGCCATCAGGGAGAATACAACTGAAGCTTTCTTT.

This clone was counted only a few times. This chain joins TRBV25-1 and TRBJ1-6; D remains ambiguous. Germline values: CDR1 MGHDK, CDR2 SYGVNS. This CDR3 has 13 amino acids. V dropped 7 bases and J dropped 7 bases, with 11 bases sitting between them. The DNA of the CDR3 is TGTGCCAGCAAAATAACGAGGAATTCACCCCTCCACTTT. The encoded protein is CASKITRNSPLHF.

This sequence joins TRBV4-1 and TRBJ2-2; D is possibly TRBD2 (5 bases). The V and J ends lost 3 bases and 7 bases respectively, with 21 bases between them. This CDR3 comprises 17 residues. From germline, CDR1 is MGHRA and CDR2 YSYEKL. CDR3 sequence (DNA): TGCGCCAGCAGCCACCTACTTTTGGGTAGCGCGGGCGGGGAGCTGTTTTTT. It specifies CASSHLLLGSAGGELFF.

This chain joins TRBV11-3 and TRBJ2-1, with TRBD1 identical over 7 bases. CDR1 is SGHNT and CDR2 is YENEEA in the germline V gene. The V gene end was trimmed by 5 bases and the J gene end by 3 bases; junction bases not matched to a gene: 7. The CDR3 contains 15 residues. Here the CDR3 reads CASSVGGDSYNEQFF. The CDR3, as DNA: TGTGCCAGCAGCGTAGGTGGGGACAGCTACAATGAGCAGTTCTTC.

This sequence joins TRBV6-5 and TRBJ1-6; 8 nucleotides agree with TRBD1. CDR1 and CDR2 (germline): MNHEY, SVGAGI. CDR3 length equals 15 residues. The trim removed 2 bases at V and 7 bases at J, leaving 4 bases unmatched. This CDR3 is CASSYRDRRNSPLHF. CDR3 coding DNA: TGTGCCAGCAGTTACCGGGACAGGCGAAATTCACCCCTCCACTTT.

The chain joins TRBV5-6 to TRBJ1-2; 8 positions match TRBD1. Germline V gene lookup returns CDR1 SGHDT and CDR2 YYEEEE. There are 14 residues in the CDR3. The ends lost 3 bases at V and 6 bases at J; junction bases unmatched: 7. The CDR3 bases are TGTGCCAGCAGCTCCTGGACAGGGTCCGATGGCTACACCTTC. It specifies CASSSWTGSDGYTF.

For the CDR3, the DNA is TGTGCCAGTAGTGTCCTCGGGAGTTATGGCTACACCTTC. Protein: CASSVLGSYGYTF. The rearrangement uses TRBV19 and TRBJ1-2; no firm D call. Germline V CDR1 and CDR2: LNHDA, SQIVND (reference sequence). Trimming took 5 bases from V and 5 from J, leaving 12 bases between them. This CDR3 region has 13 residues.

For this clone: Different DNA sequences within this sample yield the same CDR3. The genes are TRBV24-1 and TRBJ1-5; D is perhaps TRBD1 (5 bases). The CDR3 spans 13 residues. Germline lookup yields CDR1 KGHDR and CDR2 SFDVKD. The germline V and J ends were trimmed by 3 bases and 5 bases, with 7 bases remaining between them. This chain's CDR3 is CATSDGGYQPQHF. The DNA for the CDR3 is TGTGCCACCAGTGATGGGGGGTATCAGCCCCAGCATTTT.

The chain couples TRBV5-1 to TRBJ2-5; D may be TRBD2 (6 bases). Trimming removed 4 bases from V and 2 bases from J, with 12 bases in between. This CDR3 region has 14 residues. CDR1 is SGHRS, CDR2 YFSETQ, per germline. Here the CDR3 reads CASSLVGGQETQYF. The DNA for the CDR3 is TGCGCCAGCAGCCTGGTCGGGGGACAAGAGACCCAGTACTTC.

Concerning this clone itself: At the DNA level, this CDR3 is encoded by other sequences in the same sample as well. The chain employs TRBV29-1 and TRBJ1-1; TRBD1 is a possible D gene (6 bases). CDR1 is SQVTM, CDR2 ANQGSEA, per germline. There are 13 residues in the CDR3. V was shortened by 5 bases and J by 2 bases, with 12 bases between the two germline ends. Here the CDR3 reads CSVPRTANTEAFF. DNA of the CDR3: TGCAGCGTTCCTAGGACAGCCAACACTGAAGCTTTCTTT.

In this sample, this clone turned up once. The gene calls are TRBV11-2 and TRBJ2-7, with no clear D. Germline assignment: CDR1 SGHAT and CDR2 FQNNGV. The CDR3 runs to 13 residues. V lost 0 bases and J lost 2, with 5 bases in between. CDR3 DNA: TGTGCCAGCAGCTTAGATGCGGCCTACGAGCAGTACTTC. This gives the protein CASSLDAAYEQYF. Looking up the rest from reference TRBV11-2 and TRBJ2-7 gives the full variable domain: EAGVAQSPRYKIIEKRQSVAFWCNPISGHATLYWYQQILGQGPKLLIQFQNNGVVDDSQLPKDRFSAERLKGVDSTLKIQPAKLEDSAVYLCASSLDAAYEQYFGPGTRLTVT.

The chain couples TRBV6-1 to TRBJ1-5, with unresolved D. Germline-derived CDR1 and CDR2 are MNHNS and SASEGT. The length of the CDR3 is 11 residues. The V end was cut by 2 bases, the J end by 6 bases, with 2 bases between. CDR3 DNA sequence: TGTGCCAGCAGTGAACTTCAGCCCCAGCATTTT. Its translation: CASSELQPQHF.

This chain joins TRBV6-1 and TRBJ2-5, with a possible D match to TRBD2 (6 bases). Trimming shortened V by 0 bases and J by 14 bases, and 13 bases separated the two germline ends. Germline V gene data show CDR1 as MNHNS and CDR2 as SASEGT. The CDR3 has 12 amino acids. The CDR3 bases are TGTGCCAGCAGTGAAGCCTTTGGGGGGAGATACTTC. Protein product: CASSEAFGGRYF.

V gene TRBV19 combines with J gene TRBJ2-2, with TRBD1 as a possible D gene (6 bases). Germline CDR1 LNHDA, CDR2 SQIVND (reference sequence). The ends were cut back, 2 bases at V and 6 bases at J, with 13 bases in the middle. The CDR3 has 15 amino acids. CDR3 DNA sequence: TGTGCCAGTAGTATAATTACAGGGATTGCCGGGGAGCTGTTTTTT. This codes for CASSIITGIAGELFF.

The chain combines TRBV5-1 with TRBJ2-1; 8 nucleotides agree with TRBD1. The germline V gene encodes CDR1 SGHRS and CDR2 YFSETQ. After removal of 3 bases from V and 9 bases from J, the junction contained 11 bases not matched to a gene. The CDR3 has 15 amino acids. CDR3 DNA sequence: TGCGCCAGCAGCTCGCGGACAGGGTCAGGGGGTGAGCAGTTCTTC. Protein sequence: CASSSRTGSGGEQFF.